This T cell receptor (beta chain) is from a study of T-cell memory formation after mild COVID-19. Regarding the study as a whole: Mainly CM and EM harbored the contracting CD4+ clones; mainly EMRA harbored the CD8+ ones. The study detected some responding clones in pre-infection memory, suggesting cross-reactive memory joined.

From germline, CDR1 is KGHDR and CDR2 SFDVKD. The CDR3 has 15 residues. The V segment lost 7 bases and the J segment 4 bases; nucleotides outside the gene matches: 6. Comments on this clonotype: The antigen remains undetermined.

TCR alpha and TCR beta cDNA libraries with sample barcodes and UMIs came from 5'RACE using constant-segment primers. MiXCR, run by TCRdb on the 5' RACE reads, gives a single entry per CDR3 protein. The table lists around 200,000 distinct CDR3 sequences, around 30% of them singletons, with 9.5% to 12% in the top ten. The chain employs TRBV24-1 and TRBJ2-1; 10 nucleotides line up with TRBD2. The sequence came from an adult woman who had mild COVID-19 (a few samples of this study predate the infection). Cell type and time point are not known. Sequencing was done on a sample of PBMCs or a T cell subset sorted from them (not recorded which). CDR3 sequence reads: CATSRGLAEYNEQFF. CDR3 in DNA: TGTGCCACCAGCCGAGGACTAGCGGAATACAATGAGCAGTTCTTC.